Listed below are T cell receptor beta chains from one sample, sequenced in a study of cytomegalovirus exposure and HLA in healthy donors. Assay used: immunoSEQ multiplex PCR; TCRdb lists only in-frame clones, some missing. The table has approximately 140,000 clones, 80% to 90% seen once. The sequencing input was PBMCs. The source of these receptors is a man aged 18 to 30 in good health and CMV-seronegative. Both conserved end residues are part of each CDR3. Each record gives: clone size, V gene, J gene, D gene, CDR3 protein, CDR3 DNA. A D gene is named only where the DNA matches it firmly. Rows may omit the clone size; those that give it use once, few, many or a size class.

-,TRBV29-1,TRBJ2-5,TRBD2,CSVDRAGGQRRETQYF,TGCAGCGTAGACCGAGCGGGGGGCCAAAGGAGGGAGACCCAGTACTTC
-,TRBV10-3,TRBJ2-6,TRBD2,CAISEWKRESGANVLTF,TGTGCCATCAGTGAGTGGAAGCGGGAGTCTGGGGCCAACGTCCTGACTTTC
-,TRBV29-1,TRBJ2-7,TRBD2,CSVEEPRGGSYEQYF,TGCAGCGTTGAAGAGCCGCGGGGGGGGTCCTACGAGCAGTACTTC
-,TRBV5-1,TRBJ1-1,-,CASSVDMNTEAFF,TGCGCCAGCAGCGTTGACATGAACACTGAAGCTTTCTTT
few,TRBV6-1,TRBJ2-5,-,CASTLGVKETQYF,TGTGCCAGCACTTTGGGAGTGAAAGAGACCCAGTACTTC
-,TRBV6-5,TRBJ1-5,-,CASSSTDQPQHF,TGTGCCAGCAGTTCTACCGATCAGCCCCAGCATTTT
-,TRBV27,TRBJ1-6,-,CASSLSRGQSPLHF,TGTGCCAGCAGTTTATCGAGAGGGCAATCACCCCTCCACTTT
-,TRBV6-5,TRBJ2-1,TRBD2,CASGVAGERFF,TGTGCCAGCGGGGTAGCGGGAGAGCGGTTCTTC
-,TRBV10-3,TRBJ2-1,-,CAISERGGIYNEQFF,TGTGCCATCAGTGAAAGGGGGGGCATTTACAATGAGCAGTTCTTC
-,TRBV4-1,TRBJ2-2,-,CASSPTNTGELFF,TGCGCCAGCAGCCCTACGAACACCGGGGAGCTGTTTTTT